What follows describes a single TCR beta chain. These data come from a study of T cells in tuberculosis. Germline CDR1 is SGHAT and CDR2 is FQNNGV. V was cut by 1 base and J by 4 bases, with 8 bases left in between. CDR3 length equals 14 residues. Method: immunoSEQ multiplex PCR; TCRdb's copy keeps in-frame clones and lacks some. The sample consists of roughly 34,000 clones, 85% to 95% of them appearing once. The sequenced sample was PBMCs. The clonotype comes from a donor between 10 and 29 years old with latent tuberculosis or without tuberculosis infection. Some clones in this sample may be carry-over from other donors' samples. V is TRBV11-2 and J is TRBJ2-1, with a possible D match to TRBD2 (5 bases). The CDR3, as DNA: TGTGCCAGCAGCTTAGGTACTAGATACAATGAGCAGTTCTTC. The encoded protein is CASSLGTRYNEQFF. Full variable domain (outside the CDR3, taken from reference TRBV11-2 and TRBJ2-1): EAGVAQSPRYKIIEKRQSVAFWCNPISGHATLYWYQQILGQGPKLLIQFQNNGVVDDSQLPKDRFSAERLKGVDSTLKIQPAKLEDSAVYLCASSLGTRYNEQFFGPGTRLTVL.